This record looks at one T cell receptor beta chain sequence and its context. The antigen is undetermined. Since all of the isolated RNA was reverse transcribed, expressed TCRB transcripts were what got sequenced. Naive, central memory and regulatory T cell samples yielded about 3.57 million reads on average. Measured with immunoSEQ multiplex PCR; TCRdb has only the in-frame clones, and not every one. Counted here are over 700,000 clones, 17% occurring once; the ten biggest clones make up around 0.02%. Germline CDR1 and CDR2: SGHRS and YFSETQ. V lost 0 bases, J lost 3 bases, and 4 bases stayed unmatched. This CDR3 is built from 16 residues. This specimen belongs to a study of beta chain features in type 1 diabetes. Regarding the study as a whole: TCRB CDR3s were moderately but significantly shorter in Type 1 diabetes patients in all four CD4+ subsets. Since sequencing was performed on cDNA, cells with high TCR expression could be over-represented.

This sequence joins TRBV5-1 and TRBJ2-1, with 9 positions matching TRBD1. This clonotype was obtained from a woman younger than 30 in good health. The sample comprised naive CD4+ T cells from blood. CDR3 region: CASSLDEDRGYNEQFF. Here the CDR3 DNA reads TGCGCCAGCAGCTTGGACGAGGACAGGGGCTACAATGAGCAGTTCTTC.